What follows describes a single T cell receptor (beta chain). The target antigen is unknown. TCRdb's copy holds only in-frame clones and misses some; the assay was immunoSEQ multiplex PCR. The table includes roughly 100,000 clones, around 87% detected once. These data originate in a study of OX40 agonist ivuxolimab in advanced cancers. Whole-study context: An anti-OX40 (CD134) antibody with agonistic activity, ivuxolimab, was administered to patients. Past anti-PD-1, anti-PD-L1 or anti-CTLA-4 therapy was accepted, and roughly 42% had received some.

The CDR3 has 15 residues. Germline V gene data show CDR1 as SGHVS and CDR2 as FQNEAQ. The V and J ends lost 0 bases and 9 bases, in that order; junction bases with no gene match: 5. Findings and limits, study-wide: Relatively little clonal expansion, among the lowest observed, appeared in partial responders at 0.1-3.0 mg/kg. There were, on average, more expanded clones in CD8+ T cells than in CD4+.

The sequenced sample was CD4+ or CD8+ T cells sorted from blood, obtained in a trial of the OX40 agonist ivuxolimab. The V call is TRBV7-8, the J call TRBJ1-4; 9 bases are shared with TRBD1. The TCR comes from an adult with an advanced solid tumor such as melanoma, head and neck, liver or kidney cancer. The CDR3 DNA follows: TGTGCCAGCAGCTTAGCTTGGACAGGGGAGAAAAAACTGTTTTTT. It yields the protein CASSLAWTGEKKLFF.